The 17 T cell receptor beta chains below were found in one sample sequenced in a study of cytomegalovirus exposure and HLA in healthy donors. The PCR was carried out with 60 Vbeta primers and 13 Jbeta primers. The data were produced by immunoSEQ multiplex PCR, yet TCRdb's version contains in-frame clones alone and is incomplete. The table shows more than 60,000 clones, with approximately 80% occurring only once. Sequences were obtained from PBMCs. These receptor sequences come from a man aged 18 to 29 in good health and CMV-seronegative.

This chain joins TRBV27 and TRBJ2-7; 8 nucleotides align to TRBD1. CDR3 length equals 13 residues. V trimming: 8 bases; J trimming: 0 bases; junction bases outside the gene matches: 3. Germline V CDR1 and CDR2: MNHEY, SMNVEV (reference sequence). This chain's CDR3 is CASHRGSSYEQYF. DNA of the CDR3: TGTGCCAGCCACAGGGGGAGCTCCTACGAGCAGTACTTC.

The rearrangement links TRBV5-1 to TRBJ2-1, with 10 bases matching TRBD2. Germline V CDR1 and CDR2: SGHRS, YFSETQ. With V trimmed by 0 bases and J by 7 bases, 7 bases remained unmatched. The CDR3 is made up of 16 amino acids. The CDR3 protein is CASSLGFSGGLNEQFF. CDR3 in DNA: TGCGCCAGCAGCTTGGGTTTTAGCGGGGGGCTAAATGAGCAGTTCTTC. Using reference TRBV5-1 and TRBJ2-1 for the parts outside the CDR3, the full variable domain is KAGVTQTPRYLIKTRGQQVTLSCSPISGHRSVSWYQQTPGQGLQFLFEYFSETQRNKGNFPGRFSGRQFSNSRSEMNVSTLELGDSALYLCASSLGFSGGLNEQFFGPGTRLTVL.

V usage is TRBV7-8 and J usage is TRBJ2-3; D is unresolved. This CDR3 region has 16 residues. The V end lost 5 bases, the J end lost 0 bases, and 15 bases lay between the germline ends. Germline CDR1 is SGHVS and CDR2 is FQNEAQ. The CDR3: CASSRYSASSTDTQYF. For the CDR3, the DNA is TGTGCCAGCAGCCGATACTCTGCATCTAGCACAGATACGCAGTATTTT.

Here the CDR3 DNA reads TGTGCCAGCAGCAAGCGGACAGGGGGCGAGGGCTACACCTTC. It codes for CASSKRTGGEGYTF. The chain recombines TRBV7-2 with TRBJ1-2; 11 bases agree with TRBD1. With V trimmed by 5 bases and J by 8 bases, 7 bases remained unmatched. Germline V gene data show CDR1 as SGHTA and CDR2 as FQGNSA. The CDR3 spans 14 residues.

The chain joins TRBV19 to TRBJ2-7, with 7 bases identical to TRBD1. Germline V gene sequence: CDR1 LNHDA, CDR2 SQIVND (reference sequence). CDR3 length: 15 residues. Unmatched junction bases numbered 7, after V lost 5 bases and J lost 0 bases. The CDR3 bases are TGTGCCAGTAGTGAAGGGACAGATGCCTCCTACGAGCAGTACTTC. Translated: CASSEGTDASYEQYF.

In DNA form, the CDR3 reads TGTGCCAGCCGACAGAGGAACTATGGCTACACCTTC. Translated, it gives CASRQRNYGYTF. This rearrangement joins TRBV27 to TRBJ1-2, with a tentative D call TRBD1 (5 bases). The CDR3 spans 12 residues. Germline assignment: CDR1 MNHEY and CDR2 SMNVEV (reference sequence). V lost 8 bases and J lost 2, with 9 bases in between.

This clone was seen more than once but under ten times. V gene TRBV30 combines with J gene TRBJ2-1; tentatively, D is TRBD2 (6 bases). The CDR3 is 13 amino acids. Trimming stripped 4 bases from V and 10 bases from J, with 17 bases between. Germline CDR1 is GTSNPN and CDR2 is SVGIG (reference sequence). This CDR3 reads CAWIRRPAGEQFF. The CDR3, as DNA: TGTGCCTGGATCCGCCGACCGGCGGGAGAGCAGTTCTTC.

This sequence joins TRBV2 and TRBJ2-2, with D perhaps TRBD1 (6 bases). The CDR3 has 16 residues. The germline V gene has CDR1 SNHLY and CDR2 FYNNEI. The V and J ends lost 2 bases and 5 bases respectively, with 15 bases between them. CDR3 sequence: CASSELPGQGTGELFF. The CDR3 nucleotides read TGTGCCAGCAGTGAATTACCGGGACAAGGAACCGGGGAGCTGTTTTTT.

The chain combines TRBV2 with TRBJ2-5, with a possible D match to TRBD2 (6 bases). Germline V lookup: CDR1 SNHLY, CDR2 FYNNEI. The CDR3 spans 14 residues. The germline V and J ends were trimmed by 4 bases and 1 base, with 10 bases remaining between them. CDR3 protein: CASSGGGAQETQYF. CDR3 bases: TGTGCCAGCAGTGGAGGCGGGGCCCAAGAGACCCAGTACTTC. Complete variable domain (other parts from reference TRBV2 and TRBJ2-5): EPEVTQTPSHQVTQMGQEVILRCVPISNHLYFYWYRQILGQKVEFLVSFYNNEISEKSEIFDDQFSVERPDGSNFTLKIRSTKLEDSAMYFCASSGGGAQETQYFGPGTRLLVL.

The chain employs TRBV19 and TRBJ1-1; 7 nucleotides line up with TRBD1. There are 15 residues in the CDR3. Germline CDR1 and CDR2: LNHDA and SQIVND (reference sequence). Trimming took 5 bases from V and 1 from J; bases not matched to a gene: 7. The CDR3: CASSPPGGTNTEAFF. The CDR3 coding sequence is TGTGCCAGTAGTCCTCCAGGGGGGACGAACACTGAAGCTTTCTTT.

This chain joins TRBV28 and TRBJ2-7, with 8 positions matching TRBD1. This CDR3 comprises 15 residues. V lost 4 bases and J lost 2; bases outside the gene matches: 7. CDR1 and CDR2 (germline): MDHEN, SYDVKM. The CDR3 nucleotides are TGTGCCAGCAGTTCCCGGGACAGGTTTCCCTACGAGCAGTACGTC. This sequence encodes CASSSRDRFPYEQYV.

J is TRBJ1-1 and V is TRBV6-1; tentatively, D is TRBD1 (5 bases). Looked up from germline, CDR1 is MNHNS and CDR2 is SASEGT. Trimming removed 7 bases at V and 1 base at J, with 10 bases between. The CDR3 sequence is 13 residues long. The CDR3 coding sequence is TGTGCCAGCAATTCAGGGCCGAACACTGAAGCTTTCTTT. This sequence encodes CASNSGPNTEAFF.

V gene TRBV2 combines with J gene TRBJ1-3, with a weak D call TRBD1 (6 bases). Trimming removed 6 bases from V and 0 bases from J, with 18 bases in between. The germline V gene encodes CDR1 SNHLY and CDR2 FYNNEI. This CDR3 has 17 residues. The CDR3 region is CASSADRSSLSGNTIYF. CDR3 DNA: TGTGCCAGCAGCGCCGACAGGTCCTCACTCTCTGGAAACACCATATATTTT. Based on the CDR3 plus reference TRBV2 and TRBJ1-3, the full variable domain is EPEVTQTPSHQVTQMGQEVILRCVPISNHLYFYWYRQILGQKVEFLVSFYNNEISEKSEIFDDQFSVERPDGSNFTLKIRSTKLEDSAMYFCASSADRSSLSGNTIYFGEGSWLTVV.

The chain combines TRBV7-9 with TRBJ1-2, with D maybe TRBD1 (6 bases). Trimming pared 5 bases from V and 6 bases from J, leaving 13 bases between. The CDR3 is 13 residues long. Germline assignment: CDR1 SEHNR and CDR2 FQNEAQ (reference sequence). CDR3 residues: CASSPIQGNGYTF. Written as DNA, the CDR3 is TGTGCCAGCAGCCCAATCCAGGGGAATGGCTACACCTTC.

V is TRBV9 and J is TRBJ2-5; D is possibly TRBD2 (5 bases). CDR1 and CDR2 from the germline V gene are SGDLS and YYNGEE. The ends were cut back, 0 bases at V and 1 base at J, with 13 bases in the middle. The CDR3 extends over 16 amino acids. The CDR3 DNA is TGTGCCAGCAGCGTAGTACCGGGGTTGAGCCAAGAGACCCAGTACTTC. The encoded protein is CASSVVPGLSQETQYF.

The chain couples TRBV28 to TRBJ2-5; maybe TRBD1 (6 bases). Germline V gene lookup returns CDR1 MDHEN and CDR2 SYDVKM. The CDR3 is 18 amino acids. V shed 3 bases and J shed 1 base, with 21 bases lying between them. The CDR3 here is CASSFSLHREEAQETQYF. CDR3 bases: TGTGCCAGCAGTTTTTCCCTTCACAGGGAAGAGGCCCAAGAGACCCAGTACTTC.

The chain uses TRBV2 and TRBJ2-1; 8 bases are a match to TRBD2. J was trimmed by 1 base and V by 11 bases; bases with no gene match: 4. The CDR3 totals 13 residues. Germline CDR1 is SNHLY and CDR2 is FYNNEI. The CDR3 loop is CAGRGGSYNEQFF. DNA of the CDR3: TGTGCCGGACGGGGGGGTTCCTACAATGAGCAGTTCTTC.